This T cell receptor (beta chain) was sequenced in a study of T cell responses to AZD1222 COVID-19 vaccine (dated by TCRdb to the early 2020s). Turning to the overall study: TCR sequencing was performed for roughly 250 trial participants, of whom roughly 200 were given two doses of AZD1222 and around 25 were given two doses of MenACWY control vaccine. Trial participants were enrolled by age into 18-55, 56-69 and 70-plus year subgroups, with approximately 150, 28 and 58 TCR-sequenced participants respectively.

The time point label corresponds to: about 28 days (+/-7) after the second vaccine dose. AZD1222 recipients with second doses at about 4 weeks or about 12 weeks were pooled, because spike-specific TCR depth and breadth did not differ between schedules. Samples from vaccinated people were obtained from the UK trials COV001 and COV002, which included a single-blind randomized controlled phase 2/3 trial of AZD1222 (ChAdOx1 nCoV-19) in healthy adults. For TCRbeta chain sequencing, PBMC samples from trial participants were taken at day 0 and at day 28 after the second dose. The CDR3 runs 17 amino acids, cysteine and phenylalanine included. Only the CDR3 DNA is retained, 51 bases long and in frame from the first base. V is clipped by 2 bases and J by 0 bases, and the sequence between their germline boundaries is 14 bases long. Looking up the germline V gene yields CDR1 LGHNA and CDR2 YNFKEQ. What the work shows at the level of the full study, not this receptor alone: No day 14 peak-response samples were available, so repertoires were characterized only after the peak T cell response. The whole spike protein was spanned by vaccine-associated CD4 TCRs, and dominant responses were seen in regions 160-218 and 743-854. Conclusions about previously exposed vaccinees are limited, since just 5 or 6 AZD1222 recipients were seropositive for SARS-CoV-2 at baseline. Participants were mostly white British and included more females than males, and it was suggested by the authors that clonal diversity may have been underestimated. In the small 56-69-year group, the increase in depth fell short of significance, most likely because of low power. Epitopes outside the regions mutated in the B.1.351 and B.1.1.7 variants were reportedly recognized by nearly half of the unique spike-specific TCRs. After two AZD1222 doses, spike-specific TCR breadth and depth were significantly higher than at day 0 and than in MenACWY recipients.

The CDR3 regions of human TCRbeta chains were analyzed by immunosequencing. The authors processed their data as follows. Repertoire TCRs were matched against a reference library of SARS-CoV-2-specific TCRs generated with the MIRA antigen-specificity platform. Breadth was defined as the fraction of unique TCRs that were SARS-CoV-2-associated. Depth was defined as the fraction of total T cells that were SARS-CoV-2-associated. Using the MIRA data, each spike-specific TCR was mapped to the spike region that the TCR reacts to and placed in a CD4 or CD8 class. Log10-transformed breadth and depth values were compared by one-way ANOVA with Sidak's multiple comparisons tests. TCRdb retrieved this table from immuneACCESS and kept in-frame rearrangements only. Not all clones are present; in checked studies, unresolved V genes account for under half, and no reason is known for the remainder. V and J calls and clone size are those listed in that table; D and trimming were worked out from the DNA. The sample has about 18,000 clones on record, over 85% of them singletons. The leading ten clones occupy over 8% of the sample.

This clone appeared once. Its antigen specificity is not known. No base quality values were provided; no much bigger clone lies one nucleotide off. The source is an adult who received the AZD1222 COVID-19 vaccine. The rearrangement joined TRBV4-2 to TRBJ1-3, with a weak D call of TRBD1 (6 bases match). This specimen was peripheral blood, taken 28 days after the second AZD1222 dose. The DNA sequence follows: TGTGCCAGCAGCCAATCATCCACAGGGATCTCTGGAAACACCATATATTTT. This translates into CASSQSSTGISGNTIYF.